This T cell receptor (beta chain) was sequenced in a study of Graves' ophthalmopathy and Graves' hyperthyroidism. Exclusion applied to patients with other autoimmune diseases, uncontrolled infections, pregnancy or lactation. Looked up from germline, CDR1 is SNHLY and CDR2 is FYNNEI. The CDR3 runs to 14 residues. Trimming took off 4 bases at V and 3 bases at J, with 12 bases between the two ends. This clonotype showed up just a few times. Amplification of the TCR beta CDR3 regions used RNA transcripts (as template). HTBI primers were used in a first-round RT-PCR, which preceded a second-round multiplex PCR. TCRdb called the multiplex PCR reads again in MiXCR, with one record for every CDR3 protein. This table holds about 700,000 distinct CDR3 sequences, 40% found once.

The chain is built from TRBV2 and TRBJ1-2; D may be TRBD1 (6 bases). The clonotype comes from an adult man with Graves' ophthalmopathy. The sequenced sample was peripheral blood. The CDR3 DNA reads as TGTGCCAGCAGTGCACGGACAGCTTACTATGGCTACACCTTC. Translation gives CASSARTAYYGYTF.